A few counts support the clone carrying this T cell receptor (beta chain). RNA transcripts were the template, and TCR beta CDR3 regions were amplified from them. RT-PCR in the first round used HTBI primers; a second-round multiplex PCR followed. TCRdb re-derived calls from the multiplex PCR reads in MiXCR, one entry per CDR3 protein. The repertoire includes hundreds of thousands of distinct CDR3 sequences, over 20% of them detected once, and roughly 3% sits in the top ten. Calling hyperthyroidism stable required that no ophthalmopathy show up within 18 months of follow-up. A diagnosis was made from clinical symptoms together with serum thyroxine, TRAb, thyroid ultrasound and orbital computed tomography. PBMCs had their origin in fresh peripheral blood (roughly 10 ml). The sample originates from a study of Graves' ophthalmopathy and Graves' hyperthyroidism. Study information: The authors collected peripheral blood at initial diagnosis, before any treatment.

Sequencing was performed on peripheral blood. This sequence was found in a woman aged 18-29 years with stable Graves' hyperthyroidism.

DNA of the CDR3: TGTGCCTGGAGGGCCTCGACGGGGTATAATTCACCCCTCCACTTT. Its translation: CAWRASTGYNSPLHF. The chain employs TRBV30 and TRBJ1-6, with D uncertain. V lost 3 bases and J 4 bases, leaving 13 bases between the germline ends. Germline values: CDR1 GTSNPN, CDR2 SVGIG (reference sequence). This CDR3 spans 15 amino acids.